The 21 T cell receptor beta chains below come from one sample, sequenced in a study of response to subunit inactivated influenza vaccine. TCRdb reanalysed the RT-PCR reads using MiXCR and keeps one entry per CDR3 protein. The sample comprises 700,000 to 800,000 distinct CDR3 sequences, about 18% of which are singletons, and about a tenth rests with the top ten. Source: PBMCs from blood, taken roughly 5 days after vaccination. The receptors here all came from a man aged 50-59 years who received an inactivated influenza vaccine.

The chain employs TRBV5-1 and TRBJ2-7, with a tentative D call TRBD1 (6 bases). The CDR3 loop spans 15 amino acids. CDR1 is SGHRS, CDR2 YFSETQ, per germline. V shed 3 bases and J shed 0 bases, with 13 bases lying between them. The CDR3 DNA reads TGCGCCAGCAGCTGGGGCACAGGGTCCTCCTACGAGCAGTACTTC. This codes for CASSWGTGSSYEQYF.

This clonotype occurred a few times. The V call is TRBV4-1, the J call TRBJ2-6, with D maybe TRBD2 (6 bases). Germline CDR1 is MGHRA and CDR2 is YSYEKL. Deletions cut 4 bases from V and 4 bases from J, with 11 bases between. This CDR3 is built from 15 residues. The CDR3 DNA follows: TGCGCCAGCAGCCTGGAGGGTGCCGGGGCCAACGTCCTGACTTTC. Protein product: CASSLEGAGANVLTF.

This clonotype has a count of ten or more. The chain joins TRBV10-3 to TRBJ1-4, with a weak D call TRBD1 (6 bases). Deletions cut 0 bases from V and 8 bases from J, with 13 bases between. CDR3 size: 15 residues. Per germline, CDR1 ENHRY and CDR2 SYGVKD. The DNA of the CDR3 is TGTGCCATCAGTGAGTCCGACAGGCCAGGGGAAAAACTGTTTTTT. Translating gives CAISESDRPGEKLFF.

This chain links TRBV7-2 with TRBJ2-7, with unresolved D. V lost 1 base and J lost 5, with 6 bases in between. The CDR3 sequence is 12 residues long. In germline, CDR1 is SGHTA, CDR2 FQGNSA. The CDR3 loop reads CASSLEVHEQYF. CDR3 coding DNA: TGTGCCAGCAGCTTAGAGGTACACGAGCAGTACTTC.

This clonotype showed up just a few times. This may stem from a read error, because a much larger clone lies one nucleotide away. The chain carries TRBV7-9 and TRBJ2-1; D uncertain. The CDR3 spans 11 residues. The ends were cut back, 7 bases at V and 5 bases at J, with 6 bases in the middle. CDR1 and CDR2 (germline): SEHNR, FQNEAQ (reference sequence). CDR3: CASIPHNEQFF. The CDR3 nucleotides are TGTGCCAGCATCCCCCACAATGAGCAGTTCTTC. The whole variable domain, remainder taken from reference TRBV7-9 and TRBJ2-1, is DTGVSQNPRHKITKRGQNVTFRCDPISEHNRLYWYRQTLGQGPEFLTYFQNEAQLEKSRLLSDRFSAERPKGSFSTLEIQRTEQGDSAMYLCASIPHNEQFFGPGTRLTVL.

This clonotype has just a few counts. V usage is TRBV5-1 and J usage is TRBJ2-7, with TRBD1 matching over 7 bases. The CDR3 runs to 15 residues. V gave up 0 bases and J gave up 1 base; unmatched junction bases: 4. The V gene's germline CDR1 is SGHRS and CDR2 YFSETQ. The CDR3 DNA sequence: TGCGCCAGCAGCTTGGGGACAGGCTTATCCTACGAGCAGTACTTC. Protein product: CASSLGTGLSYEQYF.

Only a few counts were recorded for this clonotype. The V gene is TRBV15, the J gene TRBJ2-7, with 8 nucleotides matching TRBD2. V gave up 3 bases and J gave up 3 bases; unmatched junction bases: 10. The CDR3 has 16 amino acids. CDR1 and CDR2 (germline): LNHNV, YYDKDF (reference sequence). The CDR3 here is CATSSLRGGGYYEQYF. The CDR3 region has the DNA TGTGCCACCAGCAGCCTGAGAGGCGGGGGGTACTACGAGCAGTACTTC.

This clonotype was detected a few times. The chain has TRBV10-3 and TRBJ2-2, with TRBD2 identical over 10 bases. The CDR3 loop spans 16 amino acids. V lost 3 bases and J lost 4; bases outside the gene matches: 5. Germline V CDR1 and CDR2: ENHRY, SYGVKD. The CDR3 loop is CAISDLAGEGTGELFF. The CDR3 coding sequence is TGTGCCATCAGTGACCTAGCGGGAGAGGGCACCGGGGAGCTGTTTTTT.

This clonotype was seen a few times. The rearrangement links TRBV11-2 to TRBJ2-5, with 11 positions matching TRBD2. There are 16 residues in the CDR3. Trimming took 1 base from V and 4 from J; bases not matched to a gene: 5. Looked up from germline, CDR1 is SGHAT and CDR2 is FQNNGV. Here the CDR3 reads CASSLVAGGRVETQYF. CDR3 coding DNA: TGTGCCAGCAGCTTAGTAGCGGGGGGGCGTGTAGAGACCCAGTACTTC. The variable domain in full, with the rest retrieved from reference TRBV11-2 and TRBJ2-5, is EAGVAQSPRYKIIEKRQSVAFWCNPISGHATLYWYQQILGQGPKLLIQFQNNGVVDDSQLPKDRFSAERLKGVDSTLKIQPAKLEDSAVYLCASSLVAGGRVETQYFGPGTRLLVL.

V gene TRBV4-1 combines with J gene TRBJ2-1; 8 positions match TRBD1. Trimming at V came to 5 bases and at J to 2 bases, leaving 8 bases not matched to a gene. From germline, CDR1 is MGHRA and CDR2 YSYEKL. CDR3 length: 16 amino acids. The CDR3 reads CASSSGTGGAYNEQFF. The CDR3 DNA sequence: TGCGCCAGCAGCTCAGGAACAGGGGGAGCCTACAATGAGCAGTTCTTC.

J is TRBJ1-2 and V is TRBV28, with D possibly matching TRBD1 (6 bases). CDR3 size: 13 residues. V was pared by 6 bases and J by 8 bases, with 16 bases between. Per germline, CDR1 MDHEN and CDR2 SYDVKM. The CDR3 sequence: CASSPHGGRGYTF. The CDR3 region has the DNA TGTGCCAGCAGCCCTCACGGGGGGCGCGGCTACACCTTC.

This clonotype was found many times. The CDR3 protein is CASSLDQGSIGEQFF. The CDR3 DNA is TGCGCCAGCAGCTTAGACCAGGGGTCGATAGGTGAGCAGTTCTTC. The rearrangement links TRBV5-1 to TRBJ2-1; D is perhaps TRBD1 (6 bases). V shed 2 bases and J shed 9 bases, with 18 bases lying between them. CDR3 length: 15 residues. Germline V gives CDR1 SGHRS, CDR2 YFSETQ.

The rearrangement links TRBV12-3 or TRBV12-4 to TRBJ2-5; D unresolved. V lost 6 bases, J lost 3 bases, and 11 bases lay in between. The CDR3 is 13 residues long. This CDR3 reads CASRPIGKETQYF. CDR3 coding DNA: TGTGCCAGCAGACCTATAGGGAAAGAGACCCAGTACTTC.

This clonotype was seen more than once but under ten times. CDR3: CASSLDGRPEAFF. CDR3 in DNA: TGTGCCAGCAGTTTAGACGGAAGGCCTGAAGCTTTCTTT. The chain is built from TRBV12-3 or TRBV12-4 and TRBJ1-1; D gene unclear. Trimming stripped 1 base from V and 6 bases from J, with 9 bases between. The CDR3 is made up of 13 amino acids.

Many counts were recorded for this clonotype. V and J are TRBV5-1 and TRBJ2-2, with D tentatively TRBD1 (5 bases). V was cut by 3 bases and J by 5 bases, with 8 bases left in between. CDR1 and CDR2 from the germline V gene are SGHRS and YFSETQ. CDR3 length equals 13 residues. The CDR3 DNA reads TGCGCCAGCAGCTCCAGGGTAACCGGGGAGCTGTTTTTT. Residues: CASSSRVTGELFF.

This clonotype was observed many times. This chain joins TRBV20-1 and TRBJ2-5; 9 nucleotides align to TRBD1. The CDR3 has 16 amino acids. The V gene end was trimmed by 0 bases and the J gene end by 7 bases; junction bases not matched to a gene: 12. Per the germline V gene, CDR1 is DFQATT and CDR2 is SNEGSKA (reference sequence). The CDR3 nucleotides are TGCAGTGCTAGAGATCGGACAGGGGTTCGTTTGGGGACCCAGTACTTC. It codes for CSARDRTGVRLGTQYF.

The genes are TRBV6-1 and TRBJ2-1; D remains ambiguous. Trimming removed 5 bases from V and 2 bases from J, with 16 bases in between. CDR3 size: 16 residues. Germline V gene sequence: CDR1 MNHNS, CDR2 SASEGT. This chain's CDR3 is CASSPDRRATYNEQFF. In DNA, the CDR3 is TGTGCCAGCAGTCCCGACCGACGGGCAACCTACAATGAGCAGTTCTTC.

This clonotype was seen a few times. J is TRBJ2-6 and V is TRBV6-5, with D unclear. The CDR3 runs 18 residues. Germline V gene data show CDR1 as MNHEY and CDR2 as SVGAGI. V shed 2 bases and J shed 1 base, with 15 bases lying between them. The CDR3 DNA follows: TGTGCCAGCAGTTACAGACGGTGGAAGGATTCTGGGGCCAACGTCCTGACTTTC. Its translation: CASSYRRWKDSGANVLTF.

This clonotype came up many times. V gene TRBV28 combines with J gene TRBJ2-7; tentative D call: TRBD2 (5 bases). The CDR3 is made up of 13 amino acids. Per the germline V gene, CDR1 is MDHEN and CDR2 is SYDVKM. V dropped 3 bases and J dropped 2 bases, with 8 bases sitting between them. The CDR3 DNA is TGTGCCAGCAGTTTGGGAGAAACCTACGAGCAGTACTTC. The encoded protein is CASSLGETYEQYF. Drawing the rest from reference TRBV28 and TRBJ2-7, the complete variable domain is DVKVTQSSRYLVKRTGEKVFLECVQDMDHENMFWYRQDPGLGLRLIYFSYDVKMKEKGDIPEGYSVSREKKERFSLILESASTNQTSMYLCASSLGETYEQYFGPGTRLTVT.

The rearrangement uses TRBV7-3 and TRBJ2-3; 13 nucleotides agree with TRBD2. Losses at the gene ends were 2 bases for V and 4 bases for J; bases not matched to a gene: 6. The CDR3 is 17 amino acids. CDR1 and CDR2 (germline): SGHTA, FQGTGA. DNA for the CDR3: TGTGCCAGCAGCTTATGGACTAGCGGGAGAATCGCAGATACGCAGTATTTT. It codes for CASSLWTSGRIADTQYF.

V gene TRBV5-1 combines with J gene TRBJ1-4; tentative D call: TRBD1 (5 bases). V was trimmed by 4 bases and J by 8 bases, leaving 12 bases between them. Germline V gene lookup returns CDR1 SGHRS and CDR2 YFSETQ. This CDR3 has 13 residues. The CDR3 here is CASSTGPREKLFF. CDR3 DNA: TGCGCCAGCAGCACGGGACCACGGGAAAAACTGTTTTTT.